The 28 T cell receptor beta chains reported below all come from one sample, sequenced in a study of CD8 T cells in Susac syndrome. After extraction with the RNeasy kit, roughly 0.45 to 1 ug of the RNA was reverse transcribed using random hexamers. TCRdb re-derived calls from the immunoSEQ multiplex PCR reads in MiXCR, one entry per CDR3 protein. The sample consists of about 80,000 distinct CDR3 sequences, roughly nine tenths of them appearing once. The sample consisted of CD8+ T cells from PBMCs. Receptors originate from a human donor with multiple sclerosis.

The CDR3 DNA is TGTGCCAGCAGCCGGTGGGACAATGAGCAGTTCTTC. It specifies CASSRWDNEQFF. The chain carries TRBV5-6 and TRBJ2-1, with D hard to call. Trimming took off 4 bases at V and 5 bases at J, with 7 bases between the two ends. The CDR3 extends over 12 amino acids. Per germline, CDR1 SGHDT and CDR2 YYEEEE.

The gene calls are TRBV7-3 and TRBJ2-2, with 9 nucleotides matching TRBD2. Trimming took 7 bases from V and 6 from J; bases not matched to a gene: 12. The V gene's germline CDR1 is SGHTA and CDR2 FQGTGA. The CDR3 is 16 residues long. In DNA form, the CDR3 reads TGTGCCAGCACGAAAGGCGGGGGGGCGGAGTCCGGGGAGCTGTTTTTT. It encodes CASTKGGGAESGELFF. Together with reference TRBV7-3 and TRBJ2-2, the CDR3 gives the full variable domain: GAGVSQTPSNKVTEKGKYVELRCDPISGHTALYWYRQSLGQGPEFLIYFQGTGAADDSGLPNDRFFAVRPEGSVSTLKIQRTERGDSAVYLCASTKGGGAESGELFFGEGSRLTVL.

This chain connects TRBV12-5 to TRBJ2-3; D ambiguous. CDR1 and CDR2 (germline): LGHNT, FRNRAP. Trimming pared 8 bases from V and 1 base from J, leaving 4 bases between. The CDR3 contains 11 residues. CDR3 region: CASRGTDTQYF. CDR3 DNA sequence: TGTGCTAGTAGGGGCACAGATACGCAGTATTTT.

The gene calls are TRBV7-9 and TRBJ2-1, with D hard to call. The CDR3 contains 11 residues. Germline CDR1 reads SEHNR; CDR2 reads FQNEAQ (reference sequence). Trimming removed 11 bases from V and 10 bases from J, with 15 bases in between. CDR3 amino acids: CAFLLRSEQFF. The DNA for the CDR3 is TGTGCCTTCCTTCTCAGGAGCGAGCAGTTCTTC.

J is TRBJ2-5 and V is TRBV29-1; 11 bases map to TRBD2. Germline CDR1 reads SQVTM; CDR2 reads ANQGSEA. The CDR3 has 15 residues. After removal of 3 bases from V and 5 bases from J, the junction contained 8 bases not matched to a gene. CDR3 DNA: TGCAGCGTTGAGGATCAGCTAGCGGGGGGTGAGACCCAGTACTTC. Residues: CSVEDQLAGGETQYF.

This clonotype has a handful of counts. CDR3 sequence (DNA): TGTGCCACCAGTGATTACCTTGACAATGAGCAGTTCTTC. As protein: CATSDYLDNEQFF. The V gene is TRBV24-1, the J gene TRBJ2-1; D is unresolved. Germline lookup yields CDR1 KGHDR and CDR2 SFDVKD. The CDR3 consists of 13 residues. The germline V and J ends were trimmed by 2 bases and 5 bases, with 6 bases remaining between them.

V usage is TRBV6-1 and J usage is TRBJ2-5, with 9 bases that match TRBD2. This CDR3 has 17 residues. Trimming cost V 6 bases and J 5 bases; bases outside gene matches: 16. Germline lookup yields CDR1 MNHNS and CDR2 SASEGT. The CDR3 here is CASSQAGGLARRETQYF. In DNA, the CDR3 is TGTGCCAGCAGCCAAGCGGGGGGACTAGCCAGGCGGGAGACCCAGTACTTC.

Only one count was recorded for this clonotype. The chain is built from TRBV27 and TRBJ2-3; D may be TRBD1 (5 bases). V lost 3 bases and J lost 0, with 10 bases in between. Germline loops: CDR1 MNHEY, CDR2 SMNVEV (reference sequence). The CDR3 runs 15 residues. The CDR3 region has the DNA TGTGCCAGCAGTTTGGGGCAAACTAGCACAGATACGCAGTATTTT. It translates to CASSLGQTSTDTQYF.

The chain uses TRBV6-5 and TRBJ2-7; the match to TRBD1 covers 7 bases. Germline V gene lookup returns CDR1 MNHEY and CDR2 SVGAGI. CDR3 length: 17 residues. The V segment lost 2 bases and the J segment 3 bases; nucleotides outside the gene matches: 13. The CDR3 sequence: CASSYLSQGDRNYEQYF. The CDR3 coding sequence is TGTGCCAGCAGTTACCTTTCCCAGGGGGATAGGAACTACGAGCAGTACTTC.

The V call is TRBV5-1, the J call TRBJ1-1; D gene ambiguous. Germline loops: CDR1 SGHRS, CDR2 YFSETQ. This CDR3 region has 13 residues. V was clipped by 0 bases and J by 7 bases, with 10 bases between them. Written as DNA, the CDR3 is TGCGCCAGCAGCTTGGAGAGAATGGGTGAAGCTTTCTTT. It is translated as CASSLERMGEAFF.

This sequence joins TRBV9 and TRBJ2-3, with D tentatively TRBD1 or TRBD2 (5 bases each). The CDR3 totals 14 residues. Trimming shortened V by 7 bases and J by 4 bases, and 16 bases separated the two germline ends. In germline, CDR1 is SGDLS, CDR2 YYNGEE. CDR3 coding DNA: TGTGCCAGCTCTGAGGGACGGGGAGCAGATACGCAGTATTTT. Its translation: CASSEGRGADTQYF.

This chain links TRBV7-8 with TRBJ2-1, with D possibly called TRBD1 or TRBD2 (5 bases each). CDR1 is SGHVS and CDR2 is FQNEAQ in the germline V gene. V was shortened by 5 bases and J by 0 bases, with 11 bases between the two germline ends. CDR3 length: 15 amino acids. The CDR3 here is CASSPGRFSYNEQFF. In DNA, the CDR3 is TGTGCCAGCAGCCCGGGGCGATTCTCCTACAATGAGCAGTTCTTC.

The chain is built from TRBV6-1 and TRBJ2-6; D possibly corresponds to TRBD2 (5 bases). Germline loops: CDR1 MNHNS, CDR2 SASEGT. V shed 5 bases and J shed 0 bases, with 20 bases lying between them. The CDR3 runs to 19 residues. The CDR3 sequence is CASSPLLYGETSGANVLTF. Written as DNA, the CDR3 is TGTGCCAGCAGTCCCTTGCTTTACGGGGAAACCTCTGGGGCCAACGTCCTGACTTTC.

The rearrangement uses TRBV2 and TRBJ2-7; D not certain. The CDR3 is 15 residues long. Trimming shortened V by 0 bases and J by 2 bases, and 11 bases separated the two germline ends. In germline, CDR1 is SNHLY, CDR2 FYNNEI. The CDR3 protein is CASSEAEKGTYEQYF. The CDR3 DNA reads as TGTGCCAGCAGTGAAGCGGAGAAAGGTACCTACGAGCAGTACTTC.

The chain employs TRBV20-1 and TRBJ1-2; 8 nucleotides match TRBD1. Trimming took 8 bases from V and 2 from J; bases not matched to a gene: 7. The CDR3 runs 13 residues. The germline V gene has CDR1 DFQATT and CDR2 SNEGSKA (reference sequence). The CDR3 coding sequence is TGCAGTTCCAGGGGGCGCGGGAACTATGGCTACACCTTC. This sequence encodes CSSRGRGNYGYTF.

The CDR3 is CASSYTDRLAGDLVGTDTQYF. CDR3 in DNA: TGTGCCAGCAGTTACACAGATCGACTAGCGGGGGATCTCGTTGGTACAGATACGCAGTATTTT. This sequence joins TRBV6-5 and TRBJ2-3; TRBD2 aligns across 12 bases. CDR3 size: 21 residues. The trim removed 2 bases at V and 3 bases at J, leaving 18 bases unmatched. Germline assignment: CDR1 MNHEY and CDR2 SVGAGI.

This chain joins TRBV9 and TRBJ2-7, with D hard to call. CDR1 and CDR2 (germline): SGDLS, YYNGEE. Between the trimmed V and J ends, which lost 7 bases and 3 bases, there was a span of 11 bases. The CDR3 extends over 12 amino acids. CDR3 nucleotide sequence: TGTGCCAGCGGCACAAGTGGCTACGAGCAGTACTTC. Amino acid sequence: CASGTSGYEQYF.

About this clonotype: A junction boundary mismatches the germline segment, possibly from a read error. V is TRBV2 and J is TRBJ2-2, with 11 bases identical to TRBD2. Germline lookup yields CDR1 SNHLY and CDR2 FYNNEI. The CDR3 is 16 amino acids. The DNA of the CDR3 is TGTGCCACGTCCGGGACTAGCGGATTGTCCACCTGGGAGCTGTTTTTT. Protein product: CATSGTSGLSTWELFF.

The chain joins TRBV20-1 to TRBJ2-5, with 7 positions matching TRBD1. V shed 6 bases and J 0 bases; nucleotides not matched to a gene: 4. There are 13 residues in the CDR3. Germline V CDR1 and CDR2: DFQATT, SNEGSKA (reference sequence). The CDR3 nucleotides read TGCAGTGCCGAGGGACAGAACCAAGAGACCCAGTACTTC. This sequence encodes CSAEGQNQETQYF.

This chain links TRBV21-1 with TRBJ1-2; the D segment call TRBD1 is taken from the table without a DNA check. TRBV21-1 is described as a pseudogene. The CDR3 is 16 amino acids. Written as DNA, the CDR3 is TGTGCCAGCAACCCGCATAAGACGAGGGTAGGGGGTGGCTACACCTTC. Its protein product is CASNPHKTRVGGGYTF.

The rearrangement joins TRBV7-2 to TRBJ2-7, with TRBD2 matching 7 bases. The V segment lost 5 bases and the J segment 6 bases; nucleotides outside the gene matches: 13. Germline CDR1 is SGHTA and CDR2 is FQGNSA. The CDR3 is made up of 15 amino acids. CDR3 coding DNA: TGTGCCAGCAGCCCCGAGTCTACGGGAGGACCCGAGCAGTACTTC. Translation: CASSPESTGGPEQYF.

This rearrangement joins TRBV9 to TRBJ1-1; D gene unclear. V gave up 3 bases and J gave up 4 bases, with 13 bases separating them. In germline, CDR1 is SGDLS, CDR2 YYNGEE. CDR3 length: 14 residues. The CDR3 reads CASSAGTAFTEAFF. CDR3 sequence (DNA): TGTGCCAGCAGCGCCGGCACAGCTTTCACTGAAGCTTTCTTT.

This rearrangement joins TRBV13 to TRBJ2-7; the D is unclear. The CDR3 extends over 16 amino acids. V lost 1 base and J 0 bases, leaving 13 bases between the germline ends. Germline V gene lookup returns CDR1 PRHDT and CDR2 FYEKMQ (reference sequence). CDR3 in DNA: TGTGCCAGCAGCTTAGCCCTGGCCTTGGGCTCCTACGAGCAGTACTTC. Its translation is CASSLALALGSYEQYF.

The CDR3 loop is CASSFPSGGVDTQYF. CDR3 coding DNA: TGTGCCAGCAGCTTCCCTAGCGGGGGGGTGGATACGCAGTATTTT. The chain combines TRBV11-2 with TRBJ2-3; 12 nucleotides match TRBD2. This CDR3 has 15 residues. The V gene end was trimmed by 3 bases and the J gene end by 6 bases; junction bases not matched to a gene: 4. Per germline, CDR1 SGHAT and CDR2 FQNNGV.

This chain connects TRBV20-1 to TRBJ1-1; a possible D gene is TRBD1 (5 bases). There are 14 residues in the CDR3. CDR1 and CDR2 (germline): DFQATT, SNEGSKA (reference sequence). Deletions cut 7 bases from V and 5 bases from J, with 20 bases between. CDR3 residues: CSVNPPRVRTEAFF. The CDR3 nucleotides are TGCAGTGTCAACCCCCCCAGGGTTCGTACTGAAGCTTTCTTT.

CDR3 bases: TGTGCCAGCAGGCAAGTTACCCCACTCTTCGAGCAGTACTTC. Translation: CASRQVTPLFEQYF. The chain carries TRBV6-2 or TRBV6-3 and TRBJ2-7; D gene uncertain. Trimming took off 6 bases at V and 6 bases at J, with 18 bases between the two ends. The germline gives CDR1 MNHEY, CDR2 SVGEGT. This CDR3 comprises 14 residues.

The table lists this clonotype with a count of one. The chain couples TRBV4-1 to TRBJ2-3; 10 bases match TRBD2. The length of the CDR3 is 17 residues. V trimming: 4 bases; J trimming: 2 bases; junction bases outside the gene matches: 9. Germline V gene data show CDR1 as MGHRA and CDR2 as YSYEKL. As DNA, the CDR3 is TGCGCCAGCAGCCCCTTTGGAGCGGGGGGGACCACAGATACGCAGTATTTT. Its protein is CASSPFGAGGTTDTQYF.

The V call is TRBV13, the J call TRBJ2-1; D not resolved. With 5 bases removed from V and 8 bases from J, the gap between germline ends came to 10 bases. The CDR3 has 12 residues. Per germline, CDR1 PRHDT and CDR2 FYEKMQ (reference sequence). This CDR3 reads CASSRPQDEQFF. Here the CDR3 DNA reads TGTGCCAGCAGCAGGCCCCAGGATGAGCAGTTCTTC.